This T cell receptor beta chain emerged from a study of post-analysis software for immune sequencing data. Looking at the study overall: Clinical courses comprised relapsing-remitting, secondary progressive and progressive-relapsing multiple sclerosis. Study results and limitations: Controls had lower frequencies than patients of a handful of TRBV segments, which included TRBV5-6, TRBV5-1 and TRBV20-1. A significant reduction in normalized Chao1 diversity was observed in multiple sclerosis patients versus controls.

The CDR3 is made up of 16 amino acids. Germline CDR1 and CDR2: SGHRS and YFSETQ. In regard to this clonotype: Antigen: not known. This may stem from a read error, because a much larger clone lies one nucleotide away.

The TCR beta cDNA libraries carried unique molecular identifiers. MiXCR, applied by TCRdb to the PCR reads, yields one record per CDR3 protein. The sample records 180,000 or so distinct CDR3 sequences, around 30% being singletons. V is TRBV5-1 and J is TRBJ2-7; D is possibly TRBD1 or TRBD2 (5 bases each). Sequencing input: blood. The sequence came from a girl aged 2-17 years with multiple sclerosis. This CDR3 reads CVSSSAGTQRSHEQYF. CDR3 nucleotides: TGCGTCAGCAGCTCGGCCGGGACCCAGAGGAGCCACGAGCAGTACTTC.